This T cell receptor beta chain stems from a study of somatic mutations in cytotoxic T cells in rheumatoid arthritis. The study's findings and limits: Comparison of CD8+ T-cell clonality between rheumatoid arthritis patients and age-matched healthy controls yielded no significant difference.

Original processing methods: Matches to published virus-specific TCRB sequences were rare among patient CD8+ clones larger than 1%. TCRdb's copy holds only in-frame clones and misses some; the assay was immunoSEQ multiplex PCR. That table is the source of V, J and clone size, and D and trimming were worked out from the DNA. This table holds several thousand clones, about 80% found once. With regard to this clone: Antigen unknown.

The CDR3 is 17 residues long. The ends lost 3 bases at V and 1 base at J; junction bases unmatched: 9. The germline V gene encodes CDR1 SGHRS and CDR2 YFSETQ. This clonotype was sampled from an adult with rheumatoid arthritis. The V gene is TRBV5-1, the J gene TRBJ1-1; 10 bases line up with TRBD1. The source material was CD8+ T cells sorted from blood. Here the CDR3 DNA reads TGCGCCAGCAGCTCCCCCGGGACAGGGGAGAGGAACACTGAAGCTTTCTTT. Translated: CASSSPGTGERNTEAFF.